A selection of T cell receptor beta chains follows, all from one sample in a study of CD8 T cells in Susac syndrome. TCRdb re-called the immunoSEQ multiplex PCR reads through MiXCR, storing one row per CDR3 protein. The data hold about 180,000 distinct CDR3 sequences, with around 95% observed a single time. The sequencing input was CD4+ T cells from PBMCs. The receptor source for this set is a human donor with Susac syndrome. CDR3s include the opening cysteine and the closing phenylalanine or tryptophan. D genes are given only for firm matches. Size values are once, few and many counts, or a class for expanded clones, and some rows have none.

TRBV7-9	TRBJ1-1	NA	once	TGTGCCAGCAGCCCGATCGGGAACACTGAAGCTTTCTTT	CASSPIGNTEAFF
TRBV30	TRBJ2-1	TRBD2	once	TGTGCCTGGAGTGTGGGGCTAGCGGGAGTTGATGAGCAGTTCTTC	CAWSVGLAGVDEQFF
TRBV6-5	TRBJ1-2	NA	once	TGTGCCAGCAGCTACGGGGAGGTTGGCGCTAACTATGGCTACACCTTC	CASSYGEVGANYGYTF
TRBV5-4	TRBJ1-1	NA	once	TGTGCCAGCACCCGGGACCGCTACACTGAAGCTTTCTTT	CASTRDRYTEAFF
TRBV6-5	TRBJ1-2	NA	NA	TGTGCCAGCAGTTACCTCGGGACCCCCTATGGCTACACCTTC	CASSYLGTPYGYTF
TRBV29-1	TRBJ1-2	TRBD1	NA	TGCAGCGCTAAGACAGGGAACTATGGCTACACCTTC	CSAKTGNYGYTF
TRBV11-1	TRBJ2-4	NA	NA	TGTGCCAGCAGCTCACCTGACAGTATTCAGTACTTC	CASSSPDSIQYF
TRBV25-1	TRBJ2-2	NA	NA	TGTGCCAGCCGGGGGAACACCGGGGAGCTGTTTTTT	CASRGNTGELFF
TRBV12-3/TRBV12-4	TRBJ2-6	TRBD1	NA	TGTGCCAGCAGTCTACGGGACAGGGATGTGGCTGGGGCCAACGTCCTGACTTTC	CASSLRDRDVAGANVLTF
TRBV7-2	TRBJ1-1	NA	NA	TGTGCCAGCAGCTTAGCCGTTGGCAGCCTTTCGGGAGCTTTCTTT	CASSLAVGSLSGAFF
TRBV3-1	TRBJ1-1	NA	NA	TGTGCCAGCAGCCAATTTGGACGGCTGAACACTGAAGCTTTCTTT	CASSQFGRLNTEAFF
TRBV12-3/TRBV12-4	TRBJ2-6	TRBD2	NA	TGTGCCAGCAGTTATACTAGCGGAGGAAGCTCTGGGGCCAACGTCCTGACTTTC	CASSYTSGGSSGANVLTF
TRBV7-6	TRBJ2-2	TRBD1	NA	TGTGCCAGCAGCCAAGGGGGCCTCGTGACCGGGGAGCTGTTTTTT	CASSQGGLVTGELFF
TRBV6-1	TRBJ2-5	TRBD2	NA	TGTGCCAGCAGCTCGCCCGGGACTAGCGGGAAGGAGACCCAGTACTTC	CASSSPGTSGKETQYF
TRBV20-1	TRBJ2-2	TRBD2	NA	TGCAGTGCACCCTGGGCGGGGGGGCCCCCCGGGGAGCTGTTTTTT	CSAPWAGGPPGELFF
TRBV7-9	TRBJ2-2	TRBD2	NA	TGTGCCAGCATTCGCTCTAGCGGGAATCTTGGGGCCGGGGAGCTGTTTTTT	CASIRSSGNLGAGELFF
TRBV20-1	TRBJ2-4	NA	NA	TGCAGTGCTCAGGTCAGGGGACCTACCAAAAACATTCAGTACTTC	CSAQVRGPTKNIQYF
TRBV20-1	TRBJ1-1	TRBD1	NA	TGCAGTGCTAGAGATTTCGGGACAGGGGTAAGCACTGAAGCTTTCTTT	CSARDFGTGVSTEAFF
TRBV4-2	TRBJ2-5	NA	NA	TGTGCCAGCAGCCAAGGGCTCGCGTGGGAGACCCAGTACTTC	CASSQGLAWETQYF
TRBV7-8	TRBJ2-7	TRBD2	NA	TGTGCCAGCAGCTGGGATAGCGGGACTCCAAGGGAGCAGTACTTC	CASSWDSGTPREQYF
TRBV27	TRBJ1-1	NA	NA	TGTGCCAGCAGCCCCCAACAGTTCTTCATGAACACTGAAGCTTTCTTT	CASSPQQFFMNTEAFF
TRBV20-1	TRBJ1-4	TRBD1	NA	TGCAGTGCTGCTAGACAGGGGGCAGAAAAACTGTTTTTT	CSAARQGAEKLFF
TRBV20-1	TRBJ2-1	NA	NA	TGCAGTGCTTTTAGAAATGAGCAGTTCTTC	CSAFRNEQFF
TRBV2	TRBJ2-7	NA	NA	TGTGCCAGCAGTGAAGCGCCACAGGGGAGGGCCTACGAGCAGTACTTC	CASSEAPQGRAYEQYF
TRBV6-2/TRBV6-3	TRBJ2-6	NA	NA	TGTGCCAGCAGTTACAGGGCTGGGGCCAACGTCCTGACTTTC	CASSYRAGANVLTF
TRBV13	TRBJ2-7	NA	once	TGTGCCAGCAGTTCCTCGGGGCTGGCCTACGAGCAGTACTTC	CASSSSGLAYEQYF
TRBV19	TRBJ2-6	NA	NA	TGTGCCACCACAAGCTCTGGGGCCAACGTCCTGACTTTC	CATTSSGANVLTF
TRBV5-1	TRBJ2-7	NA	NA	TGCGCCAGCAGCCAGGAGTCCTCCTACGAGCAGTACTTC	CASSQESSYEQYF
TRBV4-3	TRBJ2-6	NA	NA	TGCGCCAGCAGCCGAGATCTCATCGGCTCTGGGGCCAACGTCCTGACTTTC	CASSRDLIGSGANVLTF
TRBV14	TRBJ2-3	NA	NA	TGTGCCAGCAGCCCCGTTATGGGACCGCAGATGGATACGCAGTATTTT	CASSPVMGPQMDTQYF
TRBV12-3/TRBV12-4	TRBJ2-7	NA	NA	TGTGCCAGCAGCAATAGCGGAGGTGCCTACGAGCAGTACTTC	CASSNSGGAYEQYF
TRBV27	TRBJ1-1	NA	NA	TGTGCCAGCAGTCCGAACAGGCTTCGGACTGAAGCTTTCTTT	CASSPNRLRTEAFF
TRBV7-9	TRBJ2-3	TRBD1	NA	TGTGCCAGCAGCTTCCGAGGACAGGGAGATACGCAGTATTTT	CASSFRGQGDTQYF
TRBV7-8	TRBJ2-4	NA	NA	TGTGCCAGCAGCTTACGGGCAAATAGAGAAAACATTCAGTACTTC	CASSLRANRENIQYF
TRBV18	TRBJ2-5	TRBD1	NA	TGTGCCAGCTCACCCCCCGACAGGGTCCGGGAGACCCAGTACTTC	CASSPPDRVRETQYF
TRBV20-1	TRBJ2-7	NA	NA	TGCAGTGCTAGAGAGGCAGGTAGCTCCTACGAGCAGTACTTC	CSAREAGSSYEQYF
TRBV29-1	TRBJ1-4	NA	NA	TGCAGCGTAGTCAGTGCAACTAATGAAAAACTGTTTTTT	CSVVSATNEKLFF
TRBV28	TRBJ2-1	TRBD2	NA	TGTGCCAGCAGTTTACCGCAGGGACTAAACAATGAGCAGTTCTTC	CASSLPQGLNNEQFF
TRBV3-1	TRBJ2-1	NA	once	TGTGCCAGCAGCCAAGATCGAGGGGTAGGGCAGTTCTTC	CASSQDRGVGQFF
TRBV28	TRBJ1-1	NA	NA	TGTGCCACTACAGCGTCATCCATGAACACTGAAGCTTTCTTT	CATTASSMNTEAFF
TRBV4-1	TRBJ1-4	TRBD1	NA	TGCGCCAGCAGCCAAGATGGGACAGGGGGGGCTGAAAAACTGTTTTTT	CASSQDGTGGAEKLFF
TRBV3-1	TRBJ2-3	NA	NA	TGTGCCAGCAGCCAGGTAACAGTAACAGATACGCAGTATTTT	CASSQVTVTDTQYF
TRBV28	TRBJ1-4	NA	few	TGTGCCAGCAGGGGGGATGAAAAACTGTTTTTT	CASRGDEKLFF
TRBV12-3/TRBV12-4	TRBJ2-2	NA	NA	TGTGCCAGCAGTTTTCGAGGGGACAACACCGGGGAGCTGTTTTTT	CASSFRGDNTGELFF
TRBV6-2/TRBV6-3	TRBJ1-5	NA	NA	TGTGCCAGCAGTGATACAGGGCCGGATCAGCCCCAGCATTTT	CASSDTGPDQPQHF
TRBV7-2	TRBJ1-4	NA	NA	TGTGCCAGCAGCTTAGAACGTCGGAGCAATGAAAAACTGTTTTTT	CASSLERRSNEKLFF
TRBV29-1	TRBJ2-4	TRBD2	NA	TGCAGCGCTGGACTAGCGATGGGGGGTGACATTCAGTACTTC	CSAGLAMGGDIQYF
TRBV4-2	TRBJ2-3	NA	NA	TGTGCCAGCAGCCAAACGACAGTTAGCACAGATACGCAGTATTTT	CASSQTTVSTDTQYF
TRBV7-9	TRBJ2-1	NA	NA	TGTGCCAGCACCTCAACAGGGTTCTCCTACAATGAGCAGTTCTTC	CASTSTGFSYNEQFF
TRBV4-1	TRBJ2-1	NA	NA	TGCGCCAGCAGCCAAGGGATCGAGCGGTATTTCAATGAGCAGTTCTTC	CASSQGIERYFNEQFF
TRBV3-1	TRBJ1-1	NA	NA	TGTGCCAGCAGCCAAGCGGGGGGCGGACTCGCTGAAGCTTTCTTT	CASSQAGGGLAEAFF
TRBV5-1	TRBJ1-2	NA	NA	TGCGCCAGCAGCTTGGAACAGAACTATGGCTACACCTTC	CASSLEQNYGYTF
TRBV5-1	TRBJ1-5	NA	NA	TGCGCCAGCAGCTTGGAAGGTTTACGGCCCCAGCATTTT	CASSLEGLRPQHF
TRBV3-1	TRBJ1-1	NA	NA	TGTGCCAGCAGCCCCCCTCGACAACAAGGGGGTACTGAAGCTTTCTTT	CASSPPRQQGGTEAFF
TRBV9	TRBJ2-3	NA	NA	TGTGCCAGCAGCGTAGGGGTCCACACAGATACGCAGTATTTT	CASSVGVHTDTQYF